The entry below gives a single T cell receptor (beta chain) sequence along with its context. This entry comes from a study of OX40 agonist ivuxolimab in advanced cancers. Study-level background: Of the patients, three showed partial responses, one with hepatocellular carcinoma and two with cutaneous melanoma.

Sequencing was performed with immunoSEQ multiplex PCR; in TCRdb, only in-frame clones are kept and a portion is missing. The sample has 59,000 or so clones, approximately 80% seen once. The V gene's germline CDR1 is KGHSH and CDR2 LQKENI. Trimming removed 1 base from V and 2 bases from J; junction bases left unmatched: 4. CDR3 size: 16 residues. The chain employs TRBV18 and TRBJ1-3; 8 nucleotides line up with TRBD1. Source: CD4+ or CD8+ T cells sorted from blood, taken in a trial of the OX40 agonist ivuxolimab. This clonotype originated in an adult with an advanced solid tumor such as melanoma, head and neck, liver or kidney cancer. The CDR3 nucleotides read TGTGCCAGCTCACCACGAGCGGACAGGGCTGGAAACACCATATATTTT. Its translation is CASSPRADRAGNTIYF.